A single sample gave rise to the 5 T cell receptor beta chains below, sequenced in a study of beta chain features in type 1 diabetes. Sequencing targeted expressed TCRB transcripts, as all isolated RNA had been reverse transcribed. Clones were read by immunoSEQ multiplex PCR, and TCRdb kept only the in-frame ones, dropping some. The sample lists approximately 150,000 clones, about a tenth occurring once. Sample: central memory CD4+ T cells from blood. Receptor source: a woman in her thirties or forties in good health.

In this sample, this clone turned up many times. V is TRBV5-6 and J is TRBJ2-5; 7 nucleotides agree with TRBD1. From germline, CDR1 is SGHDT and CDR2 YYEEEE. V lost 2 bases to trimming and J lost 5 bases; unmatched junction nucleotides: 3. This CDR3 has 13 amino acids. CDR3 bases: TGTGCCAGCAGCTTAGGGGGCTCGGAGACCCAGTACTTC. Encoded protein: CASSLGGSETQYF.

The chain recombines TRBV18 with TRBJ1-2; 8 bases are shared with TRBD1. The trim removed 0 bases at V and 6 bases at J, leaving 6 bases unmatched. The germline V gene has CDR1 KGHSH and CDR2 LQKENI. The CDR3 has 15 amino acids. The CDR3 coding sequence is TGTGCCAGCTCACCACCAGGCCAGGGGGCGGATGGCTACACCTTC. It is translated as CASSPPGQGADGYTF.

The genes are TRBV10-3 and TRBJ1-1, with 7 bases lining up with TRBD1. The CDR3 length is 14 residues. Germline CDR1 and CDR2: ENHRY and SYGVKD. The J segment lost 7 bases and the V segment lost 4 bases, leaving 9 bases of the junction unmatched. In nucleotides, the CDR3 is TGTGCCATCAGTGGGGGACAGCCTCGGGTTGAAGCTTTCTTT. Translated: CAISGGQPRVEAFF.

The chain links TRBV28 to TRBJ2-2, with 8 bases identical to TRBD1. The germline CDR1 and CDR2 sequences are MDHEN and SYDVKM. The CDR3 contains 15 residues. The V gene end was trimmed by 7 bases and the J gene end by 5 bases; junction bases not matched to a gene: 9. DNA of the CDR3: TGTGCCAGCATCCCAGGGGGCCGGAGGACCGGGGAGCTGTTTTTT. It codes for CASIPGGRRTGELFF.

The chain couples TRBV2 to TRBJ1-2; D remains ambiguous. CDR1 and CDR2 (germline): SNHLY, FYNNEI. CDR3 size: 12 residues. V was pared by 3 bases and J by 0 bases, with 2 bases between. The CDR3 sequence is CASSDTNYGYTF. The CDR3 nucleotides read TGTGCCAGCAGTGACACTAACTATGGCTACACCTTC.